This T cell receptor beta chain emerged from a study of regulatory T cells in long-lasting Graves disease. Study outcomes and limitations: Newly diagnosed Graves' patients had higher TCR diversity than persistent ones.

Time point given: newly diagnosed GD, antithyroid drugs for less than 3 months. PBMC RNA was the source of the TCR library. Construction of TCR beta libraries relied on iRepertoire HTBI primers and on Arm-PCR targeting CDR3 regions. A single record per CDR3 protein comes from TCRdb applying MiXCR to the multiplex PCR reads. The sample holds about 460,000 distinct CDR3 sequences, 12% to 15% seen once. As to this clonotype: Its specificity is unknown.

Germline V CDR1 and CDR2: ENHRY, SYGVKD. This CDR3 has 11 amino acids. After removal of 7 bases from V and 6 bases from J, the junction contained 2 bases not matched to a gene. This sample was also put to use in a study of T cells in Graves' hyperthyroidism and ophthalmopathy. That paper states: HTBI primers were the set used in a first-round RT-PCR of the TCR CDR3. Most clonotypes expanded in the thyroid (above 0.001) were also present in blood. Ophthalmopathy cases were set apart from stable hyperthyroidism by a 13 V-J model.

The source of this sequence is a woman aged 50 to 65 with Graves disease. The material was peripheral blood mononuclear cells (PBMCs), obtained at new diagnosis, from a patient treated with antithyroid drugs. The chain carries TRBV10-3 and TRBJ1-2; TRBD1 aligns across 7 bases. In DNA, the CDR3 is TGTGCCATCAAAGGGACAGATGGCTACACCTTC. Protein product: CAIKGTDGYTF.